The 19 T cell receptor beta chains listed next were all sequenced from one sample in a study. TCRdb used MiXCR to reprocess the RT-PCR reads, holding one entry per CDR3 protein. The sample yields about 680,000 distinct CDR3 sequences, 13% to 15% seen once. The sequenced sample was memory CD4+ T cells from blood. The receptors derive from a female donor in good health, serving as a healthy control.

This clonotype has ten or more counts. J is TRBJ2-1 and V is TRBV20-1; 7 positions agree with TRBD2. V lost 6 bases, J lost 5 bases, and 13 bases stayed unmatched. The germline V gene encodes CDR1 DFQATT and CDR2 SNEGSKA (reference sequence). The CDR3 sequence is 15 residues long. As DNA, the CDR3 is TGCAGTGCAAATCCGGGACTAAGCCCGAACAATGAGCAGTTCTTC. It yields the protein CSANPGLSPNNEQFF.

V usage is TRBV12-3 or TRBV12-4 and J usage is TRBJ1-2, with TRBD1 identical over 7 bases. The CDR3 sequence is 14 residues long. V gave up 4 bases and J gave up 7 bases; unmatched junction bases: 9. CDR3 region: CASSSPGTVSGYTF. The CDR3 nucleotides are TGTGCCAGCAGTTCTCCCGGGACAGTTAGTGGCTACACCTTC.

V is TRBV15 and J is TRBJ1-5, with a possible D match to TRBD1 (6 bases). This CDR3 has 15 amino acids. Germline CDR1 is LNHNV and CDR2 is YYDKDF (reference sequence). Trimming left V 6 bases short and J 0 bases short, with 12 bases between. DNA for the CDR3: TGTGCCACCAGTAAGGACAGAACTAGCAATCAGCCCCAGCATTTT. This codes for CATSKDRTSNQPQHF.

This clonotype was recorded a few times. The CDR3 is CASSPIGVDEQYF. CDR3 sequence (DNA): TGTGCCAGCAGCCCCATCGGGGTTGACGAGCAGTACTTC. The V gene is TRBV28, the J gene TRBJ2-7; the D gene is possibly TRBD2 (5 bases). V lost 6 bases and J lost 5, with 14 bases in between. Germline assignment: CDR1 MDHEN and CDR2 SYDVKM. The CDR3 has 13 amino acids.

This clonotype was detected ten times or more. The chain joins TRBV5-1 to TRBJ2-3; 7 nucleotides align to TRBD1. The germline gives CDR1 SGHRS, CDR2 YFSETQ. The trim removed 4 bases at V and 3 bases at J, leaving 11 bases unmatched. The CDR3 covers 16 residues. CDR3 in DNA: TGCGCCAGCAGCGTAATCAGTGGGACAGAGACAGATACGCAGTATTTT. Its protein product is CASSVISGTETDTQYF.

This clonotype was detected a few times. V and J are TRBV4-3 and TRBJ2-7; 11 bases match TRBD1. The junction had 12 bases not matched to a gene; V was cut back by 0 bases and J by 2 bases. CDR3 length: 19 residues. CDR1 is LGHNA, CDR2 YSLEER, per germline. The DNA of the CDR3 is TGCGCCAGCAGCCAAGACACCCCCCGTAGGACAGGGGGCCCCTACGAGCAGTACTTC. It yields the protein CASSQDTPRRTGGPYEQYF.

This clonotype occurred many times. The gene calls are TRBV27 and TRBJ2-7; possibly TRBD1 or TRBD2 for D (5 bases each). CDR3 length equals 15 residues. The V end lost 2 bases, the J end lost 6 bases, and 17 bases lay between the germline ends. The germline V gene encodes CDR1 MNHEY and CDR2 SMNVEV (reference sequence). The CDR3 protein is CASSLEWGPKAEQYF. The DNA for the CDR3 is TGTGCCAGCAGTTTAGAATGGGGACCGAAGGCCGAGCAGTACTTC.

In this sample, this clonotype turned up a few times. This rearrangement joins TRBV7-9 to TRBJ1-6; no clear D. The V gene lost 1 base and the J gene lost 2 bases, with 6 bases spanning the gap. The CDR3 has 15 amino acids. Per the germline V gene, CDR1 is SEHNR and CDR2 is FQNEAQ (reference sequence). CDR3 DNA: TGTGCCAGCAGCTTAGGTGGAGCCTATAATTCACCCCTCCACTTT. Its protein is CASSLGGAYNSPLHF.

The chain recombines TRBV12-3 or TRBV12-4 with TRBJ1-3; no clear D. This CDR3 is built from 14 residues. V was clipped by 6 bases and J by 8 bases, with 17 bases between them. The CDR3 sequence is CASSPRGRGYTIYF. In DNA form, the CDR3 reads TGTGCCAGCAGCCCTCGCGGGCGCGGTTACACCATATATTTT.

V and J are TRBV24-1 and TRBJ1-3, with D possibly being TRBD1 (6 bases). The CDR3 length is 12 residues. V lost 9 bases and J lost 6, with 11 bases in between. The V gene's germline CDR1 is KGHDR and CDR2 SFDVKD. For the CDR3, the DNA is TGTGCCACCTCTGGGGGCCTAAACACCATATATTTT. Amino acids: CATSGGLNTIYF.

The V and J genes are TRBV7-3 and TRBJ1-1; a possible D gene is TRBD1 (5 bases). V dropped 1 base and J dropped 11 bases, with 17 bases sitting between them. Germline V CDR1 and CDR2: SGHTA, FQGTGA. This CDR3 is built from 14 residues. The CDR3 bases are TGTGCCAGCAGCTTAAGAGGGGAAACTTCGGAGGCTTTCTTT. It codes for CASSLRGETSEAFF.

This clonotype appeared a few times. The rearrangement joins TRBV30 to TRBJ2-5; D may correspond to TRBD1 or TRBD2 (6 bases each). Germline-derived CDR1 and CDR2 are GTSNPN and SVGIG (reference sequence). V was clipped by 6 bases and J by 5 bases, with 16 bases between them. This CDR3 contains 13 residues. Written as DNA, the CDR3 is TGTGCCTGTGCCATGGGGGGCGCGGAGACCCAGTACTTC. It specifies CACAMGGAETQYF.

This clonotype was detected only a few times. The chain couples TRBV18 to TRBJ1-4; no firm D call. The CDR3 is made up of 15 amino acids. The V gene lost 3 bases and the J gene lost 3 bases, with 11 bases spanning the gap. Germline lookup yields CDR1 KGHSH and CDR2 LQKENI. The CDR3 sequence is CASSPNDNSNEKLFF. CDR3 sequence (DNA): TGTGCCAGCTCACCGAACGATAACTCTAATGAAAAACTGTTTTTT.

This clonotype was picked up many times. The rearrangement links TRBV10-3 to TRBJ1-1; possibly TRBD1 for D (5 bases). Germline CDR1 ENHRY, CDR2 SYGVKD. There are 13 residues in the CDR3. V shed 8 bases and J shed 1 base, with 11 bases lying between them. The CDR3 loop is CAIQTERNTEAFF. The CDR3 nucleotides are TGTGCCATCCAGACAGAGAGGAACACTGAAGCTTTCTTT.

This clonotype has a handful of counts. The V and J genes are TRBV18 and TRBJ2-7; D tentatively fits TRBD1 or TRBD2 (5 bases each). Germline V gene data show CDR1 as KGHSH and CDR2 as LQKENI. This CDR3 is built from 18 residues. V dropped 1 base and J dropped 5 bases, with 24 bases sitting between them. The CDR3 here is CASSPQKGTGWMAHEQYF. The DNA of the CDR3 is TGTGCCAGCTCACCACAAAAGGGGACCGGATGGATGGCGCACGAGCAGTACTTC.

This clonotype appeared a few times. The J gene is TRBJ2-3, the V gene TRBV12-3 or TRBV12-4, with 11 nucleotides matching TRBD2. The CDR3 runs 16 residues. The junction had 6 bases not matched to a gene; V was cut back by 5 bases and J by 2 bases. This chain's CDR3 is CASSTRLAGSTDTQYF. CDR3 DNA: TGTGCCAGCAGTACCCGACTAGCGGGATCCACAGATACGCAGTATTTT.

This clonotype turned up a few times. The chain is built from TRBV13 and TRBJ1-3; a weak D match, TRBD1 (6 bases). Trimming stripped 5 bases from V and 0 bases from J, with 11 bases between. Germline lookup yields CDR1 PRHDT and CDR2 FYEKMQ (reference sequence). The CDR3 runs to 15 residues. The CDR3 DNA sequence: TGTGCCAGCAGCCCAGGGGATTACTCTGGAAACACCATATATTTT. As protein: CASSPGDYSGNTIYF. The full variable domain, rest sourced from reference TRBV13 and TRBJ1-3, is AAGVIQSPRHLIKEKRETATLKCYPIPRHDTVYWYQQGPGQDPQFLISFYEKMQSDKGSIPDRFSAQQFSDYHSELNMSSLELGDSALYFCASSPGDYSGNTIYFGEGSWLTVV.

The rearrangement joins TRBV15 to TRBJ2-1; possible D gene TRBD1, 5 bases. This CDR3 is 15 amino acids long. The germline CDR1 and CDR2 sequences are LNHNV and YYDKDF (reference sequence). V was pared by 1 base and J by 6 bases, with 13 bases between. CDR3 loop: CATSRGQGRGNEQFF. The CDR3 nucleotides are TGTGCCACCAGCAGAGGGCAGGGTAGGGGCAATGAGCAGTTCTTC.

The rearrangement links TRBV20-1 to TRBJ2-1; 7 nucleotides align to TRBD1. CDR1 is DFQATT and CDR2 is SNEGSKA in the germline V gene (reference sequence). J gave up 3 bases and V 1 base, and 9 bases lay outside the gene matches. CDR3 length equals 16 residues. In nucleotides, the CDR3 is TGCAGTGCTAGAGCTCGGACAGGAGAACTCTACAATGAGCAGTTCTTC. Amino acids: CSARARTGELYNEQFF.